This entry features one TCR beta chain sequence. The sample belongs to a study of blood T cell repertoires in COVID-19. Looking at the study overall: Both acute and convalescent COVID-19 samples were obtained from the United States, Italy and Spain.

Original methodology: How many nucleated cells were present was estimated from reference gene primer amplification. Profiling relied on immunoSEQ multiplex PCR, and the TCRdb table lists in-frame clones only, not all of them. V and J calls plus clone size are reproduced from that table; the DNA served to infer D and trimming. In the table there are about 110,000 clones, 90% of which are singletons. Sequencing input: peripheral blood. This TCR came from a human donor in a cohort sampled during active COVID-19.

CDR3 bases: TGTGCCAGCACCTTTGTGGGGACAGAATATGGCTACACCTTC. Protein product: CASTFVGTEYGYTF. The rearrangement joins TRBV5-6 to TRBJ1-2; 7 bases fit TRBD1. Trimming took 6 bases from V and 5 from J; bases not matched to a gene: 10. Germline CDR1 is SGHDT and CDR2 is YYEEEE. CDR3 size: 14 residues.